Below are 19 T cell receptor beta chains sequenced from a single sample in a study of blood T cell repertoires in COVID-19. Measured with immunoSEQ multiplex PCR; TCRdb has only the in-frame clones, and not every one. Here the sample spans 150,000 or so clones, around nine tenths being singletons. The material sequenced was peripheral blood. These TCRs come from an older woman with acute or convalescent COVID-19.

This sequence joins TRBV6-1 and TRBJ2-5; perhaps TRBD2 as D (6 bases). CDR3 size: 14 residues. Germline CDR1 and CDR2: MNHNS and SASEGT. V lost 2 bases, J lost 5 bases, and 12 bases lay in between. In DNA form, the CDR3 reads TGTGCCAGCAGTGAATGGGCGGCGGGGGAGACCCAGTACTTC. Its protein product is CASSEWAAGETQYF.

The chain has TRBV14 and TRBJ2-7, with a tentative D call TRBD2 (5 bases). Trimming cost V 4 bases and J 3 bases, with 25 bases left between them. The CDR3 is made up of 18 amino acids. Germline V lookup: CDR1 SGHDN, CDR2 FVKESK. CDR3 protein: CASSPQLGVPRAFYEQYV. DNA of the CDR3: TGTGCCAGCAGCCCCCAACTTGGGGTCCCGAGGGCATTCTACGAGCAGTACGTC.

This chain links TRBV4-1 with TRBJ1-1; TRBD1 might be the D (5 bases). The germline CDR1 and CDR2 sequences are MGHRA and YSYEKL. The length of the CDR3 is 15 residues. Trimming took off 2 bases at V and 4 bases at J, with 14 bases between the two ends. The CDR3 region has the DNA TGCGCCAGCAGCCAACCGGTCAGGGTGGCCACTGAAGCTTTCTTT. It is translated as CASSQPVRVATEAFF.

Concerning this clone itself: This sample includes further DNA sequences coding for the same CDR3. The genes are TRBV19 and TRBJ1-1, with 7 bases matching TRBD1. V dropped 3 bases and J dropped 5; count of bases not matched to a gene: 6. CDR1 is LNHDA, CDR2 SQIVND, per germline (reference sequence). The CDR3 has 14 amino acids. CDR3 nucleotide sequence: TGTGCCAGTAGTATCGGCCAGGGGGTAACTGAAGCTTTCTTT. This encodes CASSIGQGVTEAFF.

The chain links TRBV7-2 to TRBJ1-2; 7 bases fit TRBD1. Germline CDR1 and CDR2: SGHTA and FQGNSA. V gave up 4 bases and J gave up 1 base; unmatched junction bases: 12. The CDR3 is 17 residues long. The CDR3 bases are TGTGCCAGCAGCTACGGACAGGTAGAGGCCTTTAACTATGGCTACACCTTC. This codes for CASSYGQVEAFNYGYTF.

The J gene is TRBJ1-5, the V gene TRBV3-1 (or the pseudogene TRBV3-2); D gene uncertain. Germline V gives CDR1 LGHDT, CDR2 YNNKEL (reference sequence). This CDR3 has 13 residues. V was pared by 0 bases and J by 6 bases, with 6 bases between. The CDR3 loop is CASSQEGVQPQHF. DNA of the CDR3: TGTGCCAGCAGCCAAGAGGGCGTTCAGCCCCAGCATTTT.

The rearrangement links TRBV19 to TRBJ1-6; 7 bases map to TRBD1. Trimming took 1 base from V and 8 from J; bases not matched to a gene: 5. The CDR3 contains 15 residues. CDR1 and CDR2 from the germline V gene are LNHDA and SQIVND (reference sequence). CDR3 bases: TGTGCCAGTAGTATAGGCGAAGGGGGCTATTCACCCCTCCACTTT. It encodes CASSIGEGGYSPLHF.

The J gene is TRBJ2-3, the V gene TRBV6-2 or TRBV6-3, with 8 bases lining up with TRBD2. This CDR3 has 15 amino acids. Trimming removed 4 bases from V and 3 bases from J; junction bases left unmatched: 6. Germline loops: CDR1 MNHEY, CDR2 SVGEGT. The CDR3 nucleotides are TGTGCCAGCAGTTTGGGACTAGTTTGGACAGATACGCAGTATTTT. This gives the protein CASSLGLVWTDTQYF.

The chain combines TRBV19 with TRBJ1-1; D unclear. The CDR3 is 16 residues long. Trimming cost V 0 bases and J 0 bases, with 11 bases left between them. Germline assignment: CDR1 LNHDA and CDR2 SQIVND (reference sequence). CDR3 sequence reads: CASSIEATIMNTEAFF. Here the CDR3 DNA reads TGTGCCAGTAGTATAGAGGCCACAATCATGAACACTGAAGCTTTCTTT.

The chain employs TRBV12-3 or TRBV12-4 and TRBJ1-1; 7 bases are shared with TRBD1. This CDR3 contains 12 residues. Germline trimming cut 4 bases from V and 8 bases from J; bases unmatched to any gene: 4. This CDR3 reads CASSSTGPEAFF. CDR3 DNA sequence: TGTGCCAGCAGTTCGACAGGGCCCGAAGCTTTCTTT.

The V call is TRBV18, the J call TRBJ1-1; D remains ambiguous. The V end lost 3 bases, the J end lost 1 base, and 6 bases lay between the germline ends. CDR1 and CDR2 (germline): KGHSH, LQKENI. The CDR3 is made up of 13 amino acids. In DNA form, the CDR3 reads TGTGCCAGCTCACCCCCACAGAACACTGAAGCTTTCTTT. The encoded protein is CASSPPQNTEAFF.

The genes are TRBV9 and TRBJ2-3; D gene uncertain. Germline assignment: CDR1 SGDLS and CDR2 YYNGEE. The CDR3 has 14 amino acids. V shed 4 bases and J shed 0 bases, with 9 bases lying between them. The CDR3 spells CASSTYSSTDTQYF. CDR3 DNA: TGTGCCAGCAGCACGTACTCTAGCACAGATACGCAGTATTTT.

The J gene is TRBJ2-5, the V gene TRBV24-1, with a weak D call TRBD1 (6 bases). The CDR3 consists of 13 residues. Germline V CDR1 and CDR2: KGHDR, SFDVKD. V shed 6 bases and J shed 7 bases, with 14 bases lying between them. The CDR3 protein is CATSTGSAGTQYF. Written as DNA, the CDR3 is TGTGCCACCAGTACAGGGTCAGCAGGGACCCAGTACTTC.

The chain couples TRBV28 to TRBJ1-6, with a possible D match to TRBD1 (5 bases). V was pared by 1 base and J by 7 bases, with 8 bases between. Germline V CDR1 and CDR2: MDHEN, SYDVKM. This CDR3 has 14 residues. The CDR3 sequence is CASSLSHRNSPLHF. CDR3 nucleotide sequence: TGTGCCAGCAGTTTATCCCACAGGAATTCACCCCTCCACTTT.

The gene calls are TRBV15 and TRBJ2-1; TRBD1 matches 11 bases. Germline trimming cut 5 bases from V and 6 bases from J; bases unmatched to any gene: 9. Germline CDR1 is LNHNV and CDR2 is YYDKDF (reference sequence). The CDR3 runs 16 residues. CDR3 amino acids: CATSGSDRGRFNEQFF. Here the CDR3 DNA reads TGTGCCACCAGCGGGTCGGACAGGGGGCGCTTCAATGAGCAGTTCTTC.

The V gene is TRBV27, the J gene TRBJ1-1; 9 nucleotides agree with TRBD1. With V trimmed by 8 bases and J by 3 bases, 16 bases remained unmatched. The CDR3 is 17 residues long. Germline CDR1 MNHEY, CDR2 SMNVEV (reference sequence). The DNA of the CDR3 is TGTGCCAGCTTTACATCGAAGGACAGGGGAGAGGACACTGAAGCTTTCTTT. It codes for CASFTSKDRGEDTEAFF.

CDR3 region: CASSLMRYGQNEKLFF. The CDR3, as DNA: TGCGCCAGCAGCTTGATGCGCTACGGACAGAATGAAAAACTGTTTTTT. This chain joins TRBV5-1 and TRBJ1-4; possible D gene TRBD1, 6 bases. V lost 1 base, J lost 5 bases, and 15 bases lay in between. CDR3 length: 16 residues. Germline V lookup: CDR1 SGHRS, CDR2 YFSETQ.

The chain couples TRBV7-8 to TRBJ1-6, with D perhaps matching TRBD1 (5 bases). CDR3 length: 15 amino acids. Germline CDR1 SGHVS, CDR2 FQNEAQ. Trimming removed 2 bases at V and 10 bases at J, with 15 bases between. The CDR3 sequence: CASSLTLAGQSPLHF. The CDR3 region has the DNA TGTGCCAGCAGCTTAACGTTGGCAGGGCAATCACCCCTCCACTTT.

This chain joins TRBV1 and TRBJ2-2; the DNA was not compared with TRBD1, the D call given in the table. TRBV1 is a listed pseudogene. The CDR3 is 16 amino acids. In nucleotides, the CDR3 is TGCACCAGCAGCCAAAGCGGGACAGGCTTTACCGGGGAGCTGTTTTTT. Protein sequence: CTSSQSGTGFTGELFF.